Listed below are T cell receptor beta chains from one sample, sequenced in a study of T cell responses to AZD1222 COVID-19 vaccine. Here immunoSEQ multiplex PCR was the method, and the copy in TCRdb shows in-frame clones only, minus some. The table shows 50,000 to 65,000 clones, with approximately 88% occurring only once. Sequencing was performed on peripheral blood, taken 28 days after the second AZD1222 dose. The receptors shown here come from an adult who received the AZD1222 COVID-19 vaccine. Each CDR3 is given with its conserved first and last residue. A D gene is named only where the DNA matches it firmly. The size of a clone is reported for some rows only, either as once, few or many, or as a class for expanded clones.

J gene,V gene,D gene,clone size,CDR3 protein,CDR3 DNA
TRBJ1-1,TRBV2,TRBD1,-,CASSERTGGPIEAFF,TGTGCCAGCAGCGAACGGACAGGCGGGCCCATTGAAGCTTTCTTT
TRBJ1-4,TRBV4-3,TRBD1,-,CASSQNHRGRAEKLFF,TGCGCCAGCAGCCAAAACCACAGGGGGCGGGCTGAAAAACTGTTTTTT
TRBJ2-7,TRBV7-2,TRBD2,once,CASSLRLAGALYEQYF,TGTGCCAGCAGCCTAAGACTAGCGGGAGCCCTCTACGAGCAGTACTTC
TRBJ1-2,TRBV19,-,-,CASSMGRGYGYTF,TGTGCCAGTAGTATGGGCAGGGGATATGGCTACACCTTC
TRBJ1-3,TRBV7-2,-,-,CASSVQGGDSGNTIYF,TGTGCCAGCAGCGTTCAGGGAGGAGACTCTGGAAACACCATATATTTT
TRBJ2-3,TRBV18,-,-,CASSPGADTQYF,TGTGCCAGCTCACCAGGGGCAGATACGCAGTATTTT
TRBJ1-2,TRBV5-1,-,few,CASSLGGQRNYGYTF,TGCGCCAGCAGCTTGGGTGGGCAGCGGAACTATGGCTACACCTTC
TRBJ2-7,TRBV5-6,TRBD2,-,CASSTLAGGIHEQYF,TGTGCCAGCAGCACGCTAGCGGGAGGGATACACGAGCAGTACTTC
TRBJ2-2,TRBV2,TRBD2,-,CASSGSRDTGELFF,TGTGCCAGTAGCGGGAGTCGGGACACCGGGGAGCTGTTTTTT
TRBJ2-4,TRBV30,TRBD1,-,CAWSVPGQQNIQYF,TGTGCCTGGAGCGTACCGGGACAGCAAAACATTCAGTACTTC
TRBJ2-7,TRBV19,TRBD2,-,CASSIGAGTYEQYF,TGTGCCAGTAGTATTGGAGCGGGAACCTACGAGCAGTACTTC
TRBJ2-2,TRBV2,-,-,CASGLKRAGELFF,TGTGCCAGCGGGTTAAAGAGAGCCGGGGAGCTGTTTTTT
TRBJ2-7,TRBV21-1,-,-,CATQGLGEQYF,TGTGCCACCCAGGGTTTGGGGGAGCAGTACTTC
TRBJ2-3,TRBV2,-,-,CASSEFRQPRTDTQYF,TGTGCCAGCAGTGAGTTCAGACAGCCACGCACAGATACGCAGTATTTT
TRBJ1-5,TRBV19,TRBD1,-,CASSTDRGHNQPQHF,TGTGCCAGTAGTACGGACAGGGGCCACAATCAGCCCCAGCATTTT
TRBJ2-7,TRBV7-2,TRBD2,-,CASSLNPSGSSYEQYF,TGTGCCAGCAGCTTAAACCCTAGCGGATCGTCCTACGAGCAGTACTTC
TRBJ1-1,TRBV5-1,-,-,CASSLAVRGSNTEAFF,TGCGCCAGCAGCTTGGCAGTTCGGGGTTCGAACACTGAAGCTTTCTTT
TRBJ1-5,TRBV5-1,-,-,CASSLSVDQPQHF,TGCGCCAGCAGCTTGTCAGTGGACCAGCCCCAGCATTTT
TRBJ1-5,TRBV27,-,-,CASSFSNQPQHF,TGTGCCAGCAGTTTTAGCAATCAGCCCCAGCATTTT
TRBJ1-4,TRBV15,-,once,CATSRDPGPNEKLFF,TGTGCCACCAGCAGAGACCCGGGCCCGAATGAAAAACTGTTTTTT
TRBJ2-1,TRBV18,TRBD2,-,CASSRGLAVYNEQFF,TGTGCCAGCTCACGGGGACTAGCGGTTTACAATGAGCAGTTCTTC
TRBJ2-5,TRBV4-2,-,-,CASSQDRNQETQYF,TGTGCCAGCAGCCAAGACAGGAACCAAGAGACCCAGTACTTC
TRBJ1-1,TRBV6-5,-,once,CASSRSRALNTEAFF,TGTGCCAGCAGCCGGTCACGGGCTCTGAACACTGAAGCTTTCTTT
TRBJ1-2,TRBV5-5,-,-,CASSTLLGNYGYTF,TGTGCCAGCAGCACTTTGCTAGGGAACTATGGCTACACCTTC
TRBJ2-7,TRBV6-5,-,-,CASGGVGSRSYEQYF,TGTGCCAGTGGGGGTGTAGGGTCCCGGTCCTACGAGCAGTACTTC
TRBJ2-1,TRBV24-1,-,-,CATSGSNEQFF,TGTGCCACCAGTGGAAGCAATGAGCAGTTCTTC
TRBJ2-7,TRBV11-3,TRBD2,few,CASNLGGSYEQYF,TGTGCCAGCAACTTGGGAGGGAGCTACGAGCAGTACTTC
TRBJ2-7,TRBV3-1/TRBV3-2,TRBD2,-,CASSPGGLAGAGYEQYF,TGTGCCAGCAGCCCAGGGGGCCTAGCGGGAGCAGGGTACGAGCAGTACTTC
TRBJ2-3,TRBV19,-,-,CASSPRTSDTQYF,TGTGCCAGTAGTCCACGGACTTCTGATACGCAGTATTTT
TRBJ1-2,TRBV3-1/TRBV3-2,-,-,CASSRGQSANYGYTF,TGTGCCAGCAGCCGCGGACAGTCTGCTAACTATGGCTACACCTTC
TRBJ1-3,TRBV3-1/TRBV3-2,TRBD1,-,CASSRPQDRGLSGNTIYF,TGTGCCAGCAGCCGACCGCAGGACAGGGGGCTTTCTGGAAACACCATATATTTT
TRBJ2-3,TRBV6-5,-,-,CASSSGRKADTQYF,TGTGCCAGCAGTTCGGGCAGAAAAGCCGATACGCAGTATTTT
TRBJ1-2,TRBV30,-,-,CAWSVRLGADGYTF,TGTGCCTGGAGTGTCCGGCTGGGAGCTGATGGCTACACCTTC
TRBJ1-6,TRBV28,-,-,CASLSNNSPLHF,TGTGCCAGCTTGAGTAATAATTCACCCCTCCACTTT
TRBJ2-3,TRBV24-1,-,-,CATSETGRGYWDTDTQYF,TGTGCCACCAGTGAAACAGGGAGGGGGTATTGGGACACAGATACGCAGTATTTT
TRBJ2-5,TRBV15,TRBD2,-,CATSRILAGEYQETQYF,TGTGCCACCAGCAGAATACTAGCGGGAGAGTACCAAGAGACCCAGTACTTC
TRBJ1-2,TRBV5-6,TRBD1,-,CASSPQGAGYTF,TGTGCCAGCAGCCCACAGGGGGCTGGCTACACCTTC
TRBJ2-1,TRBV6-2/TRBV6-3,-,-,CASSPRGDLKYNEQFF,TGTGCCAGCAGTCCACGGGGCGATTTAAAATACAATGAGCAGTTCTTC
TRBJ2-1,TRBV25-1,-,-,CASRSWSNEQFF,TGTGCCAGCAGATCTTGGTCCAATGAGCAGTTCTTC
TRBJ2-6,TRBV2,TRBD1,-,CASSRGTAGANVLTF,TGTGCCAGCAGCAGGGGGACAGCTGGGGCCAACGTCCTGACTTTC
TRBJ1-5,TRBV30,-,-,CAWSVLRSNQPQHF,TGTGCCTGGAGTGTACTTAGGAGCAATCAGCCCCAGCATTTT
TRBJ2-4,TRBV21-1,-,few,CASSKETSGRFENIQYF,TGTGCCAGCAGCAAAGAAACTAGCGGGAGATTCGAAAACATTCAGTACTTC
TRBJ2-3,TRBV7-8,-,-,CASSFDFSDTQYF,TGTGCCAGCAGCTTTGACTTCTCAGATACGCAGTATTTT
TRBJ1-5,TRBV27,TRBD1,-,CASSSITGDQPQHF,TGTGCCAGCAGTTCAATAACAGGGGATCAGCCCCAGCATTTT
TRBJ1-2,TRBV30,TRBD1,-,CACSLTGGQDTF,TGTGCCTGTTCATTGACAGGGGGCCAGGACACCTTC
TRBJ1-1,TRBV5-1,-,few,CASSLTSRQLEAFF,TGCGCCAGCAGCTTGACCTCCAGACAGTTAGAAGCTTTCTTT
TRBJ2-3,TRBV6-4,TRBD2,once,CASSETSDTDTQYF,TGTGCCAGCAGTGAGACTAGCGACACAGATACGCAGTATTTT
TRBJ2-5,TRBV15,-,-,CATSRDWQGKQETQYF,TGTGCCACCAGCAGAGACTGGCAGGGGAAGCAAGAGACCCAGTACTTC
TRBJ1-6,TRBV5-1,-,-,CASSLPGTNSPLHF,TGCGCCAGCAGCTTGCCAGGGACCAATTCACCCCTCCACTTT
TRBJ2-7,TRBV7-6,-,-,CASSPMPATSGYEQYF,TGTGCCAGCAGCCCAATGCCAGCGACTAGTGGATACGAGCAGTACTTC
TRBJ1-4,TRBV7-2,TRBD1,-,CASSTEQGIREKLFF,TGTGCCAGCAGCACCGAACAGGGGATTCGGGAAAAACTGTTTTTT
TRBJ2-5,TRBV15,-,-,CATSRASSIETQYF,TGTGCCACCAGCAGAGCCTCGTCGATCGAGACCCAGTACTTC
TRBJ1-2,TRBV19,TRBD1,-,CASSALGQGNYGYTF,TGTGCCAGTAGTGCCCTGGGACAGGGGAACTATGGCTACACCTTC